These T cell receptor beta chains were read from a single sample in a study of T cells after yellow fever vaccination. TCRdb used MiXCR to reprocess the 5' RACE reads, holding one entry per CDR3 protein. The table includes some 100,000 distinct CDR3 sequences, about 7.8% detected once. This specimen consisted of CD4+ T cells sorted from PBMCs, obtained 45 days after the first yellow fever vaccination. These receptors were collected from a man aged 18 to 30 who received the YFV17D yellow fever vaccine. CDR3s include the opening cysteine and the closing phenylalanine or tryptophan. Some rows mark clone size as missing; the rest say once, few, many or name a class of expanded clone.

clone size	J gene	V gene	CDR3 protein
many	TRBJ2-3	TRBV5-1	CASRQGSDTQYF
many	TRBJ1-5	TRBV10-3	CAISHSGLNQPQHF
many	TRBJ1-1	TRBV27	CASSLCRGRAWDTEAFF
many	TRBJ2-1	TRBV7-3	CASSLNQDNEQFF
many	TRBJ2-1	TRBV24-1	CATSDLKDDEQFF
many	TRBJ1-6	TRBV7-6	CASSLVQMTGNNSPLHF
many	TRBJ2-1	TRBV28	CASSAPAGSFGEQFF
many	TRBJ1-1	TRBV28	CASAINREAFF
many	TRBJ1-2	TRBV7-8	CASSLSHPDRVEGYTF
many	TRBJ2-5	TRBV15	CATSRDGGGETQYF
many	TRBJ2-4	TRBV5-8	CASSPRTGKLAKNIQYF
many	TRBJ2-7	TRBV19	CASRYKPGLNYEQYF
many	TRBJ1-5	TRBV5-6	CASSLWRHVDSNQPQHF
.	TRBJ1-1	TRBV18	CASRPVTGARGAFF
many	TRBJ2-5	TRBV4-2	CASSQGTRTSGETQYF
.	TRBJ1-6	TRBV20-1	CSAPRRADNSPLHF
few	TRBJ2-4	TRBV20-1	CCALRTSGGGLLAKNIQYF
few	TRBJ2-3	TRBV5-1	CASSPSRLADTQYF
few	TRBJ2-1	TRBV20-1	CSAPRGGGRSYNEQFF
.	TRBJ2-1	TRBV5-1	CASSLESGQFF
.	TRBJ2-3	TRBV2	CAPGKAGTDTQYF
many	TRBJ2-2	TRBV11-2	CASTLDRGAGELFF
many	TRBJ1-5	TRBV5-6	CASSATGTGSPQHF
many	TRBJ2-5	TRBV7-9	CASSTPGGPQYF
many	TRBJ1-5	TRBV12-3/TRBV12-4	CASSFGAGSNQPQHF
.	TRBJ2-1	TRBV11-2	CASSLLSEHVEFF
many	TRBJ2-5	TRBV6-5	CASRAGTVRTQYF
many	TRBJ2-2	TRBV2	CASSEWGPNTGELFF
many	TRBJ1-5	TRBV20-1	CSAFYQGLVNQPQHF
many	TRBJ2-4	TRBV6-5	CASSTRQGRPLAKNIQYF
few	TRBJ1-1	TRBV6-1	CASRQGVGTEAFF
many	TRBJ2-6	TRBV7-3	CASSPERGSGANVLTF
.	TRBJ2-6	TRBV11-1	CASRFTGAGANVLTF
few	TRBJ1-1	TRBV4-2	CASSPRPRQGGDNTEAFF
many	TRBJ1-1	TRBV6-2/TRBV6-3	CASSYPPAGRAEAFF
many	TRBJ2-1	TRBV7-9	CASSLPGTTDNEQFF
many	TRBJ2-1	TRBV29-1	CSVPDRSYNEQFF
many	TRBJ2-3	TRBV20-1	CSARGDLAGGLPDTQYF
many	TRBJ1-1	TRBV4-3	CASSQADGPLNTEAFF
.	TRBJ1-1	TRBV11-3	CASSRDSQNTEAFF
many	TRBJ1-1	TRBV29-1	CSARRDTMNTEAFF
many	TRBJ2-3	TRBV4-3	CASSQEGQGVTTDTQYF
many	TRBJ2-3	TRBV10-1	CASSGTRADTQYF
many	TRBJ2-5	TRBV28	CASGAGRETQYF
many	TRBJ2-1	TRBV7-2	CASSLWVNGGAGMNEQFF
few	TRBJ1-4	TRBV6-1	CASSVRTASTNEKLFF
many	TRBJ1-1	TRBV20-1	CGVLGGMNTEAFF
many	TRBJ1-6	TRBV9	CASSSHFTSSYNSPLHF
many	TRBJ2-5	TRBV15	CATSRERETQYF
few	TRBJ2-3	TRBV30	CAWSLGLAGGLDTQYF
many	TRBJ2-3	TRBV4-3	CASSPVPGLASTDTQYF
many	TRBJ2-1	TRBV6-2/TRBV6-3	CASSLAGGPFNEQFF